This TCR beta chain is drawn from a study of T cells after posttransplantation cyclophosphamide (dated by TCRdb to about 2016). Study-wide context: T cell repertoire reconstitution was tracked by TRB sequencing after myeloablative bone marrow transplantation in which posttransplantation cyclophosphamide was used as GVHD prophylaxis. TRA and TRB clonality were tightly correlated in 9 samples, so subsequent TCR analyses focused on TRB only. Public TRB sequences were searched against a database of over 3,600 sequences associated with responses to pathogens, tumor antigens, self-antigens and alloantigens. Blood from every one of the roughly 35 PTCy patients who had 1-year posttransplant specimens underwent TRB sequencing. Antigen receptor sequencing was done on samples from 35 to 40 PTCy-treated patients and from approximately 15 related bone marrow donors of those patients. TRB sequencing was also done on up to roughly 3 additional blood samples from 2 to 5.2 years after transplant in 3 patients, and on pretransplant blood from 4 patients.

According to the study, the label for this sample's treatment or condition signals: high-dose cyclophosphamide on days +3 and +4 as single-agent GVHD prophylaxis. Busulfan and fludarabine conditioning, a related or unrelated marrow graft, and cyclophosphamide on days +3 and +4 were given to PTCy patients. PTCy-treated patients were drawn from a prospective multi-institutional clinical trial. Peripheral blood and bone marrow mononuclear cells were isolated by Ficoll-Hypaque density centrifugation and were cryopreserved. Genomic DNA was used for TRB sequencing, which was performed with the immunoSEQ assay at survey resolution or with the hsTCRB kit. The paper's data handling went like this. Initial read processing used immunoSEQ software, and repertoire analyses used the LymphoSeq R package. Clonality was computed as 1 minus normalized Shannon entropy; Gini coefficient was also calculated for each TRB dataset. Phenotypes of unsorted samples were inferred by mapping TRB sequences from sorted subsets of the recipient or donor onto the same recipient's unsorted samples. TCRdb obtained this table from immuneACCESS and retained in-frame rearrangements with V and J assigned. These tables miss some clones; where compared with another copy, unresolved V genes account for less than half of the shortfall, and the remainder is unexplained. V and J calls and clone size come straight from that table; D and trimming were deduced from the DNA. Here the sample lists around 5,000 clones, none seen once only. 25% of the sample is taken by the ten largest.

The sample holds many counts of this clone. Its recognized antigen is unknown. One base away there is no much larger clone; base qualities are not given. The study at large found these results: Across 45 or so patients, TRB clonality was highly associated with recipient CMV seropositivity and CMV reactivation, and PTCy diversity was similar to diversity in CNI/methotrexate controls. Donor-recipient similarity was low at 1-2 months but increased during the first year, and donor CD8+ memory clones often dominated later blood repertoires. The TRB repertoires of T cells infiltrating skin or GI tract showed only limited overlap with the TRB repertoires of T cells in blood.

For this chain, trimming is 3 bases at the V end and 4 bases at the J end, and the number of junction bases without a gene match is 7. The CDR3 measures 15 amino acids from cysteine to phenylalanine. Of all the DNA, just the CDR3 is kept, 45 bases in frame from base 1. For CDR1 and CDR2, the germline V gene lists MNHNS and SASEGT. The TCR was taken from a male patient aged 60 to 75 who received an allogeneic stem cell transplant from a related donor, was CMV-positive, and had acute GVHD only. Following transplantation, T cells from the graft donor may be among those present. The sequencing here drew on PBMCs, taken 377 days after allogeneic stem cell transplant with posttransplant cyclophosphamide. The V and J genes are TRBV6-1 and TRBJ1-2; 8 junctional bases match TRBD1. The DNA reads as follows: TGTGCCAGCAGTGAGAGACAGGGGCAGGCCTATGGCTACACCTTC. Its protein reads: CASSERQGQAYGYTF.